This note documents a single T cell receptor (beta chain) sequence. Its antigen is unknown. No base quality information exists; no much larger clone differs at one position. In total, over 600 healthy bone marrow donors made up the cohort. Cohort members were all nominally healthy when sampled, although unrecorded immune exposures were likely present. The donor tested CMV seropositive, placing the donor among the 250 to 350 seropositive members of the cohort. A peripheral blood sample was collected from each donor, and TCR beta sequencing was performed on peripheral blood mononuclear cells. The Qiagen DNeasy Blood Extraction Kit was used to extract genomic DNA from the blood cell samples. The germline V gene (reference sequence) specifies SEHNR as CDR1 and FQNEAQ as CDR2. For this chain, trimming is 5 bases at the V end and 7 bases at the J end, and the number of junction bases without a gene match is 10. From cysteine to phenylalanine, the CDR3 is 15 amino acids long. CDR3 DNA only is kept here, 45 bases in frame from base 1.

This sample stems from a study of cytomegalovirus exposure and HLA in healthy donors (dated by TCRdb to 2016 to 2017). Context from the whole study: An earlier analysis of approximately 640 of the donors reported 250 to 300 Gb of sequence data and 117 million unique TCR beta sequences from approximately 180 million T cells. Along with the approximately 600-subject first cohort, a separate validation cohort of approximately 110 different subjects was used. All discovery cohort repertoires had been generated using a single sequencing platform. The study used immunosequencing to profile the T cell repertoires of more than 650 subjects and linked those repertoires to cytomegalovirus serostatus. In a later genetic analysis, genome-wide SNP genotypes for about 55% of the roughly 670 donors were used, and that subset was treated as a discovery cohort. In an earlier analysis of roughly 600 of the donors, high-throughput TCR beta sequencing was used to judge whether each TCR beta V gene segment behaved as functional or pseudogenic. Donor age, sex, ethnicity and CMV serostatus were compiled together with the repertoire data. HLA typing covered class I and class II loci at four-digit resolution. The number of typed donors differed by locus: about 620-630 for A, B, C, DRB1 and DQB1; approximately 520 for DQA1; approximately 600 for DPA1; and roughly 490 for DPB1. Among over 350 genotyped donors of the cohort, an average of approximately 250,000 unique TCR beta nucleotide sequences were sequenced per donor, 15% to 20% of them non-productive. The study aimed to test whether cataloging public T cell receptors could reveal signatures of past pathogen exposure. Because of strong linkage in the cohort, a few DR-DQ haplotypes were treated as single units for association and clustering. To predict cytomegalovirus infection status, the study brought together high-throughput TCR immunosequencing, statistical association of individual TCRs with disease status, and machine learning. Among the roughly 400 genotyped donors, about 85% belonged to the genetic ancestry cluster associated with self-reported Caucasian donors. A later analysis re-examined previously published TCR beta repertoires from roughly 650 donors and added high-resolution HLA genotyping to investigate patterns of TCR occurrence. Rather than drawing on any new phenotypic data, the later analysis identified candidate immune exposures from TCR beta sequences and the way those sequences occurred across donors. About 300 gigabases of sequencing data and 78 million or so unique TCR sequences were included in an early release covering 550 to 650 HLA-typed donors. What the research found in general, with its limitations: In a later analysis, the rate of TCR association differed among HLA loci, with DRB1 alleles having the most associated TCRs and HLA-C alleles having the fewest. Because some donors lacked HLA typing at each locus, the association tests relied only on the typed subset. Linkage disequilibrium might explain the correlated functional status among segregating V segments, but an unknown experimental factor could not be excluded. The classifier was reported to diagnose cytomegalovirus status with high specificity and sensitivity in both the original and validation cohorts. The authors suggested that the approach could potentially be extended to other disease states and immunological phenotypes. A cluster of highly shared sequence variants was judged likely to represent a technical artifact of the sequencing pipeline. In a later analysis, HLA-associated TCR beta chains showed more clonal expansion and lower generation probabilities than non-associated chains that were equally common. In a later genetic analysis, a missense DCLRE1C variant was associated with V-gene and J-gene trimming of TCR beta chains, and the association was replicated in an independent cohort. In a later analysis, some 17,000 TCR beta sequences were associated with specific HLA alleles at a false discovery rate of 0.05. When HLA alleles, especially DR and DQ, strongly co-occurred, TCR associations were difficult to assign to individual alleles. Presence/absence analyses assumed roughly uniform sequencing depth across donors, an assumption that may not hold. A further reported finding was that TCR beta sequences accurately predicted the HLA-A and HLA-B alleles for most subjects in the first cohort. Because the 87-base-pair reads could not distinguish some IMGT-functional V segments, including TRBV6-2 and TRBV6-3, those segments were excluded. The study gave a list of some 150 TCR beta chains associated with cytomegalovirus. Most CMV-associated TCR beta chains appeared to be HLA-restricted in a later analysis, and the HLA associations seemed to be driven largely by CMV exposure. Because counts were too low, approximately 15 rarely observed V segments, including chromosome 9 orphons, were excluded from the earlier analysis of around 590 of the donors. A later analysis reported that several top co-occurrence clusters appeared linked to parvovirus B19, influenza, CMV and Epstein-Barr virus. Across donors, most TCR sequences were observed very rarely, whereas some public TCRs were present in many individuals. Immune exposure information for the cohort was limited to CMV serostatus. A later genetic analysis reported fewer N-insertions in productive TCRs among donors in an Asian-associated ancestry cluster than the roughly 720-donor mean. This cohort had only TCR beta chains sequenced, and the lack of alpha or paired-chain data limited which features could be detected. In an earlier analysis of more than 450 of the donors, most TCR beta V segments were observed in productive rearrangements about 87% or about 30% of the time, broadly matching IMGT annotations. A few of the identified cytomegalovirus-associated TCR beta chains were confirmed in vitro to be specific for cytomegalovirus antigens.

Library generation was performed with the immunoSEQ multiplex PCR assay. The multiplex PCR relied on a mix of 60 forward primers for TCR Vbeta segments and 13 reverse primers for TCR Jbeta segments. The CDR3 region of rearranged TCR beta genes was amplified from genomic DNA by a multiplex PCR assay. Amplified TCR beta libraries were sequenced as 87-base-pair reads on the Illumina HiSeq System. Processing in the source paper ran as follows. In a later analysis, tens of millions of unique TCR beta chains were counted across the roughly 670 repertoires, and around 11 million of these chains were shared by at least two donors. Raw reads were error-corrected and collapsed into unique sequences by a nearest-neighbor algorithm in which closely related sequences were merged to remove PCR and sequencing errors. CDR3 sequences were aligned to IMGT reference sequences to assign V, D and J gene segments. For a sequence to be retained, at least a six-nucleotide match to both a V gene segment and a J gene segment was required. A rearrangement was called productive if the CDR3 had no stop codons and remained in frame with V and J, and every other rearrangement was called non-productive. CDR3 was defined according to IMGT convention as the region running from the second conserved V-encoded cysteine to the conserved J-encoded phenylalanine. The earlier analysis of about 590 of the donors excluded sequences that lacked an unambiguous match to a single V gene segment. An earlier analysis of fewer than 750 of the donors called V segments functional above 56.7% productive rearrangements and segregating when the between-donor standard deviation exceeded 5%. A statistical classification framework was built to diagnose cytomegalovirus status from the catalog of TCR beta chain sequences. In a later analysis, TCR nucleotide sequences were compared against IMGT/GENE-DB human TR gene sequences so that V and J genes could be assigned. Using the TCRdist pipeline, a later analysis assigned CDR3 sequences along with most-parsimonious VDJ recombination scenarios. In a later analysis, each TCR beta chain was defined by its CDR3 amino acid sequence together with its V-gene family, and reads without a unique V-gene family were excluded. To address suspected cross-contamination and a sequencing artifact, a later analysis removed approximately 590 highly shared, low-generation-probability nucleotide sequences. A later analysis calculated a clonal expansion index for each public chain from normalized within-repertoire ranks of inferred template counts. In a later analysis, generation probabilities were computed with a VDJ recombination model fitted to out-of-frame rearrangements, and the resulting probabilities were checked against IGoR. Hypergeometric tests were used in a later analysis to score TCR-TCR, TCR-HLA and TCR-CMV co-occurrence, with a repertoire-size bias correction applied to the TCR pairs. In a later analysis, false discovery rates were estimated by permuting HLA or CMV assignments 20 times. In a later analysis, co-occurring TCRs were grouped using DBSCAN, and TCRdist sequence similarity was added for clustering within HLA-allele-positive subsets. Repertoires with fewer than 30,000 or more than 120,000 public chains, plus five repertoires with anomalous nucleotide sharing, were excluded from co-occurrence clustering. TCRdb took this table from immuneACCESS and kept in-frame rearrangements with V and J called. Such tables lack part of the clones; where checked against another copy, unresolved V genes explain under half of the gap, and the rest is unexplained. For V, J and clone size, that table is used; D and trimming come from the DNA. Recorded for this sample are roughly 140,000 clones; 65% to 85% of them occurred a single time. 3.5% to 4.5% of the sample is in the top ten clones.

The sample consisted of PBMCs. The source is a woman between 40 and 55 years old in good health and CMV-seropositive. The rearranged chain carries TRBV7-9 and TRBJ1-2, with 10 bases matching TRBD1. CDR3 sequence: CASSPGGTGVLGYTF. The nucleotides are TGTGCCAGCAGCCCAGGGGGGACAGGGGTTCTTGGCTACACCTTC.